This T cell receptor (beta chain) comes out of a study of blood T cell repertoires in COVID-19. For the study at large: Whether acute or convalescent, the COVID-19 samples came from the United States, Italy and Spain. From T cells, B-cell-depleted T cells, or PBMCs came the material, which was cDNA or gDNA.

Authors' methods: Reference gene primers were amplified, and this amplification served to estimate nucleated cell counts. Sequencing used immunoSEQ multiplex PCR; TCRdb keeps in-frame clones, though not all of them. The D gene and trimming were derived from the DNA, and the V and J assignments and clone size from that table. The sample lists roughly 55,000 clones; roughly 80% were seen once. This TCR came from a human donor in a cohort sampled during active COVID-19. The sample comprised peripheral blood.

The CDR3: CASSLTSTGELFF. CDR3 nucleotide sequence: TGCGCCAGCAGCCTGACTAGCACCGGGGAGCTGTTTTTT. The chain links TRBV5-1 to TRBJ2-2, with D perhaps TRBD2 (6 bases). Germline values: CDR1 SGHRS, CDR2 YFSETQ. The V end lost 4 bases, the J end lost 4 bases, and 8 bases lay between the germline ends. This CDR3 comprises 13 residues.